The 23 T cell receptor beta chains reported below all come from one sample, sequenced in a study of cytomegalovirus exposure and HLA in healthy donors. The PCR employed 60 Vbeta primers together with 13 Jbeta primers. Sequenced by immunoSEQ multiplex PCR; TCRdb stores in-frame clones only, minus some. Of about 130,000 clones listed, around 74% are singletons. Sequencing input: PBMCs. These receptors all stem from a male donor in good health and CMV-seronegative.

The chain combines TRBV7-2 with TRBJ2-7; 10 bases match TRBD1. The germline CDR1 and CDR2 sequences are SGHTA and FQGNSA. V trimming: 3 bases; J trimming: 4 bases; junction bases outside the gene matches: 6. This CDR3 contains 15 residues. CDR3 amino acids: CASSFGTGAGYEQYF. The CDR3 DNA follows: TGTGCCAGCAGCTTTGGGACAGGGGCGGGTTACGAGCAGTACTTC.

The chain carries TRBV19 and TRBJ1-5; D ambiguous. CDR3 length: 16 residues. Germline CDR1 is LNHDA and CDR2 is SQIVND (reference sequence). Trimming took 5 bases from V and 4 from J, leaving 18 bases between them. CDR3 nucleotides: TGTGCCAGTAGTGCCGAGGACGAGGGTTGGAATCAGCCCCAGCATTTT. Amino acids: CASSAEDEGWNQPQHF. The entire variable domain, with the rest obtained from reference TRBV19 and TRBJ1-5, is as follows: DGGITQSPKYLFRKEGQNVTLSCEQNLNHDAMYWYRQDPGQGLRLIYYSQIVNDFQKGDIAEGYSVSREKKESFPLTVTSAQKNPTAFYLCASSAEDEGWNQPQHFGDGTRLSIL.

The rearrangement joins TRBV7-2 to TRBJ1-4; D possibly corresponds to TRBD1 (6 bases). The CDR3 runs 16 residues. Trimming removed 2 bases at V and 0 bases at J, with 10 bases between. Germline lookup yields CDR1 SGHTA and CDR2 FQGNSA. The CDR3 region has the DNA TGTGCCAGCAGCTTACGGACAGTTGCAACTAATGAAAAACTGTTTTTT. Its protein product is CASSLRTVATNEKLFF.

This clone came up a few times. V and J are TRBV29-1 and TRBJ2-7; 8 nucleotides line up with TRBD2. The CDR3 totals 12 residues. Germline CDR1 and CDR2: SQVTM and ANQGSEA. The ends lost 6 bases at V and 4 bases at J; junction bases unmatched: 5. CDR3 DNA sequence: TGCAGCGTATTTAGCGGGAAATACGAGCAGTACTTC. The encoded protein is CSVFSGKYEQYF.

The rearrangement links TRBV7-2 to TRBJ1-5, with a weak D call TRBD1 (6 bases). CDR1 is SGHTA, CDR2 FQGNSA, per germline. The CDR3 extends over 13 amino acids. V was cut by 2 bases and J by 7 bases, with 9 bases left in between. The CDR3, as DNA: TGTGCCAGCAGCTTAAACCAGGGGCAGCCCCAGCATTTT. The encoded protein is CASSLNQGQPQHF. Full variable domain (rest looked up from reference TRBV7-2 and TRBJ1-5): GAGVSQSPSNKVTEKGKDVELRCDPISGHTALYWYRQSLGQGLEFLIYFQGNSAPDKSGLPSDRFSAERTGGSVSTLTIQRTQQEDSAVYLCASSLNQGQPQHFGDGTRLSIL.

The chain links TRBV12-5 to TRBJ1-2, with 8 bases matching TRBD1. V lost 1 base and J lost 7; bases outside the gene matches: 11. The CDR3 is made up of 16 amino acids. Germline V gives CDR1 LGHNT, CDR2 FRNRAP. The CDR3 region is CASGLASQGGVTGYTF. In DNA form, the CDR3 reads TGTGCTAGTGGTTTGGCATCACAGGGGGGGGTTACTGGCTACACCTTC.

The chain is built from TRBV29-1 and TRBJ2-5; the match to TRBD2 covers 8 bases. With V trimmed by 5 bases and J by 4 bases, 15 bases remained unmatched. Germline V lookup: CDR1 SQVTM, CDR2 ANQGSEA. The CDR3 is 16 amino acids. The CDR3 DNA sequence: TGCAGCGTTATAGGCCGCGGGAGGCCCAATTTAGAGACCCAGTACTTC. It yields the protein CSVIGRGRPNLETQYF.

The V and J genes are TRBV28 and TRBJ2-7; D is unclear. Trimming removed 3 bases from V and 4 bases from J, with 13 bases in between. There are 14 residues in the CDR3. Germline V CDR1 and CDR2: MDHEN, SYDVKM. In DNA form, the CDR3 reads TGTGCCAGCAGTTTCCCGAAGCCTGCGTACGAGCAGTACTTC. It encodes CASSFPKPAYEQYF.

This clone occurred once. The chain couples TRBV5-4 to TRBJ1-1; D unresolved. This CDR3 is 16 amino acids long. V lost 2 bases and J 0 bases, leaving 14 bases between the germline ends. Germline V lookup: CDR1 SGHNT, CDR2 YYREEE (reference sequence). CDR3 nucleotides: TGTGCCAGCAGCTTCCCGGGTCAGCTTATGAACACTGAAGCTTTCTTT. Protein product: CASSFPGQLMNTEAFF.

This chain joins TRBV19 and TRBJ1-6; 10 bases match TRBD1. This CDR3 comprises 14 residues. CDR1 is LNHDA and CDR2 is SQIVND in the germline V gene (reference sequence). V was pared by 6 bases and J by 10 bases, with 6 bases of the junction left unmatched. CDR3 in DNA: TGTGCCAGTAGCGGGACAGGGGATCGGTCACCCCTCCACTTT. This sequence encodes CASSGTGDRSPLHF.

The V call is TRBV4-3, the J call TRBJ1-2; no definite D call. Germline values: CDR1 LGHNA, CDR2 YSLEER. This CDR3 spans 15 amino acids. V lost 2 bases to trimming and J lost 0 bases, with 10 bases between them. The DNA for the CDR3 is TGCGCCAGCAGCCAAAGACATCAGACTAACTATGGCTACACCTTC. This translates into CASSQRHQTNYGYTF.

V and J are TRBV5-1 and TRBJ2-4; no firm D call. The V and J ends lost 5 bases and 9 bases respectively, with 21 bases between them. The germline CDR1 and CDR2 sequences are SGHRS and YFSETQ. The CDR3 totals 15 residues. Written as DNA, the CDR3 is TGCGCCAGCAGACCCGCCGCCCGGCAGGAAAGCATTCAGTACTTC. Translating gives CASRPAARQESIQYF.

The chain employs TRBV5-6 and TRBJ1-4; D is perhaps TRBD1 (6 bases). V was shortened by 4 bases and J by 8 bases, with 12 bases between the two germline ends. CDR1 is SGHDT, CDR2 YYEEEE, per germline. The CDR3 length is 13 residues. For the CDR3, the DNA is TGTGCCAGCAGCCGATACGGGACAGAAAAACTGTTTTTT. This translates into CASSRYGTEKLFF.

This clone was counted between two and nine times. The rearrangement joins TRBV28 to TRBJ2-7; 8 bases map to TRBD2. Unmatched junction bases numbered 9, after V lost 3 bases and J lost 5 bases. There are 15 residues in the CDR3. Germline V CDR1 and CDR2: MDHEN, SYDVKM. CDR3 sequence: CASSLGARGADEQYF. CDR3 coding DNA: TGTGCCAGCAGTTTGGGCGCGCGGGGGGCGGACGAGCAGTACTTC.

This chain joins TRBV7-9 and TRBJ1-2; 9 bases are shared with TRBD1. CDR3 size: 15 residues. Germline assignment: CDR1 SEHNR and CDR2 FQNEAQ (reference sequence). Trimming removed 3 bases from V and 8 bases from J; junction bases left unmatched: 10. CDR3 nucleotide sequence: TGTGCCAGCAGCTTCCAGGGACAGGGAATTGACGGCTACACCTTC. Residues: CASSFQGQGIDGYTF. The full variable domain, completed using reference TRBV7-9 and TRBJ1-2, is DTGVSQNPRHKITKRGQNVTFRCDPISEHNRLYWYRQTLGQGPEFLTYFQNEAQLEKSRLLSDRFSAERPKGSFSTLEIQRTEQGDSAMYLCASSFQGQGIDGYTFGSGTRLTVV.

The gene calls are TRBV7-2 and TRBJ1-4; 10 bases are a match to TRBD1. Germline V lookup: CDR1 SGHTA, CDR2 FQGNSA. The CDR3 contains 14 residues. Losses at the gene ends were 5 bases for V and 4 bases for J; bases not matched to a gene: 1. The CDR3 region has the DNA TGTGCCAGCAGCCGGGACAGGGGTAATGAAAAACTGTTTTTT. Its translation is CASSRDRGNEKLFF.

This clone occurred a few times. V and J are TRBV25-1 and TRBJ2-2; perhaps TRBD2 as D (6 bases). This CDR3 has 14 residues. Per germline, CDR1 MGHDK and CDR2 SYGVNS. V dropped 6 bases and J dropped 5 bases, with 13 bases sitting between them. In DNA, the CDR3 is TGTGCCAGCAGGATAGACGCGGGAACCGGGGAGCTGTTTTTT. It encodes CASRIDAGTGELFF.

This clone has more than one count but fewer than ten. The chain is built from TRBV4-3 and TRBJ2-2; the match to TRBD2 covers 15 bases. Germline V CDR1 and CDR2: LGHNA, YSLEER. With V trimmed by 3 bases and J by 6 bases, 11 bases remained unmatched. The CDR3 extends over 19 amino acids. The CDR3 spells CASSHPRGGLAGGAGELFF. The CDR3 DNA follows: TGCGCCAGCAGCCACCCTCGAGGTGGACTAGCGGGAGGGGCCGGGGAGCTGTTTTTT.

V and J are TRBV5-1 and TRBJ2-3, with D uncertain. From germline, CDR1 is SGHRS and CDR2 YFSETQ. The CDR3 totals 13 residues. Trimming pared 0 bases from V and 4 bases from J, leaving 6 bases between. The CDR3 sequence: CASSLVVADTQYF. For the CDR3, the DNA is TGCGCCAGCAGCTTGGTGGTAGCAGATACGCAGTATTTT.

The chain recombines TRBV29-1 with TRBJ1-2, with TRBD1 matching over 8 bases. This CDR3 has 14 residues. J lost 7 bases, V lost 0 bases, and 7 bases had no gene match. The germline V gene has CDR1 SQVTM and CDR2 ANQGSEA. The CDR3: CSVEDPVRGLGYTF. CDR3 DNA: TGCAGCGTTGAAGATCCGGTCAGGGGGCTTGGCTACACCTTC. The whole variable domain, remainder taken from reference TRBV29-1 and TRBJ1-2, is SAVISQKPSRDICQRGTSLTIQCQVDSQVTMMFWYRQQPGQSLTLIATANQGSEATYESGFVIDKFPISRPNLTFSTLTVSNMSPEDSSIYLCSVEDPVRGLGYTFGSGTRLTVV.

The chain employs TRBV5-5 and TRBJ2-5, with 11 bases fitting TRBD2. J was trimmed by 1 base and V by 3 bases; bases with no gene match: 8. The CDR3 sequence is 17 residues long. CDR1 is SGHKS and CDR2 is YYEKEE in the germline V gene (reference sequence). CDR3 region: CASSSGPSGGLQETQYF. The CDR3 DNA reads TGTGCCAGCAGCTCGGGCCCTAGCGGGGGGCTCCAAGAGACCCAGTACTTC.

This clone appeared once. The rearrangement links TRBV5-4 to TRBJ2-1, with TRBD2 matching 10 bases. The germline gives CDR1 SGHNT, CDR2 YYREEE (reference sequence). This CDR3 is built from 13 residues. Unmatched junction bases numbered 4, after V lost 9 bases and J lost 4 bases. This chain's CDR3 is CATRTSGYNEQFF. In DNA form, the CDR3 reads TGTGCCACCCGGACTAGCGGATACAATGAGCAGTTCTTC.

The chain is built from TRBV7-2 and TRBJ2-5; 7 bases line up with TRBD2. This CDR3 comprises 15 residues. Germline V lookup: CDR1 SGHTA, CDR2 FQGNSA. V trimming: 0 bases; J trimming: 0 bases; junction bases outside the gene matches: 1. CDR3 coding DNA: TGTGCCAGCAGCTTAGCCGGGACTAACCAAGAGACCCAGTACTTC. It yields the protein CASSLAGTNQETQYF. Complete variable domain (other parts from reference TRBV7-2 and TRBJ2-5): GAGVSQSPSNKVTEKGKDVELRCDPISGHTALYWYRQSLGQGLEFLIYFQGNSAPDKSGLPSDRFSAERTGGSVSTLTIQRTQQEDSAVYLCASSLAGTNQETQYFGPGTRLLVL.